The entry that follows covers one T cell receptor (beta chain) sequence. The CDR3 is made up of 12 amino acids. In germline, CDR1 is GTSNPN, CDR2 SVGIG (reference sequence). Trimming cost V 4 bases and J 6 bases; bases outside gene matches: 5. Per the study methods: Counts of nucleated cells, estimated from reference gene primer amplification, were obtained. Profiling relied on immunoSEQ multiplex PCR, and the TCRdb table lists in-frame clones only, not all of them. That table is the source of V, J and clone size, and D and trimming were worked out from the DNA. The sample consists of approximately 250,000 clones, around four fifths of them appearing once. The data belong to a study of blood T cell repertoires in COVID-19. Whole-study context: Samples taken during acute and convalescent COVID-19 were collected in the United States, Italy and Spain.

The chain combines TRBV30 with TRBJ1-2; 7 nucleotides align to TRBD1. The specimen was peripheral blood. The clonotype comes from an older woman with active or convalescent COVID-19. This chain's CDR3 is CAWTRDSNGYTF. CDR3 DNA sequence: TGTGCCTGGACCCGGGACAGCAATGGCTACACCTTC.